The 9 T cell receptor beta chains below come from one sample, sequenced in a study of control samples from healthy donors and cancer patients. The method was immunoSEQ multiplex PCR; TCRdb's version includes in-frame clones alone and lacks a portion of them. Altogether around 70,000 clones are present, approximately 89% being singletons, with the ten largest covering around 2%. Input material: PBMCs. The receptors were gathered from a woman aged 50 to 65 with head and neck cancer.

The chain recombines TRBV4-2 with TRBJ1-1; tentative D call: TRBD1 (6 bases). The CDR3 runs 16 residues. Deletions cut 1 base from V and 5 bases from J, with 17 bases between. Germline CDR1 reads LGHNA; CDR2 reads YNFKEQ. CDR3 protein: CASSQVAQGIRTEAFF. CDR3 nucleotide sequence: TGTGCCAGCAGCCAAGTAGCGCAGGGGATTAGGACTGAAGCTTTCTTT.

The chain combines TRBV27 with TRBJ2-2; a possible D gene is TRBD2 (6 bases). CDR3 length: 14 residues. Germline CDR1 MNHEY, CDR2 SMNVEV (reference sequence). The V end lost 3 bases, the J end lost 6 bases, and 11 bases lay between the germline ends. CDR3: CASSLTSTAGELFF. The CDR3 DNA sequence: TGTGCCAGCAGTTTGACTAGTACTGCCGGGGAGCTGTTTTTT.

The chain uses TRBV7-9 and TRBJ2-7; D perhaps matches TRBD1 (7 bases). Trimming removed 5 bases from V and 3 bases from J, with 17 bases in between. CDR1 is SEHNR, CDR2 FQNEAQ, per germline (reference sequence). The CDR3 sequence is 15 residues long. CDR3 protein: CASSSPEGAGYEQYF. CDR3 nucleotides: TGTGCCAGCAGCAGCCCGGAGGGGGCTGGCTACGAGCAGTACTTC.

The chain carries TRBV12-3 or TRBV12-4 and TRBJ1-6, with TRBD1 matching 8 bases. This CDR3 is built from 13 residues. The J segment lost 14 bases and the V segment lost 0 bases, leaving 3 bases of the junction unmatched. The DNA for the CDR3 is TGTGCCAGCAGTTTAGCATTACAGGGGGCCCTCCACTTT. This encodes CASSLALQGALHF.

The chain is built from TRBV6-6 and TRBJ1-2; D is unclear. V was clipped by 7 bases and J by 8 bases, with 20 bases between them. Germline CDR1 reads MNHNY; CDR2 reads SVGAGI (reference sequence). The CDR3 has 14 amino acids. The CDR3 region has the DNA TGTGCCAGCATCCTCTCCCCACGCGCTAGGGGCTACACCTTC. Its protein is CASILSPRARGYTF.

The CDR3 is CASSAAGSKPQHF. In DNA, the CDR3 is TGTGCCAGCAGCGCCGCAGGTTCTAAGCCCCAGCATTTT. The chain couples TRBV9 to TRBJ1-5; D remains ambiguous. The CDR3 sequence is 13 residues long. Germline V gives CDR1 SGDLS, CDR2 YYNGEE. V lost 3 bases and J 8 bases, leaving 12 bases between the germline ends.

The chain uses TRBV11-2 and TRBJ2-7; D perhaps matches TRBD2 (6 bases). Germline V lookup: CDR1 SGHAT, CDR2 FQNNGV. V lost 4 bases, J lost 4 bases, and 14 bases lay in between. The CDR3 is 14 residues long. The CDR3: CASSSSPAGYEQYF. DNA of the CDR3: TGTGCCAGCAGCTCCTCTCCCGCGGGGTACGAGCAGTACTTC. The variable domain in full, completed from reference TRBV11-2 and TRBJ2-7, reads EAGVAQSPRYKIIEKRQSVAFWCNPISGHATLYWYQQILGQGPKLLIQFQNNGVVDDSQLPKDRFSAERLKGVDSTLKIQPAKLEDSAVYLCASSSSPAGYEQYFGPGTRLTVT.

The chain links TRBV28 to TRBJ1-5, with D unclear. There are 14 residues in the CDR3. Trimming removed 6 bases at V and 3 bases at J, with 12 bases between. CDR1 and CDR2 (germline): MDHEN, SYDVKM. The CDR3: CASRPDGLNQPQHF. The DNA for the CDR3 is TGTGCCAGCAGACCGGACGGTCTCAATCAGCCCCAGCATTTT.

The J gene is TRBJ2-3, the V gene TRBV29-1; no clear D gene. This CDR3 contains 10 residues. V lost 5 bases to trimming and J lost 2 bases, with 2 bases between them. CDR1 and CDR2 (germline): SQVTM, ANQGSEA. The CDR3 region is CSVPTDTQYF. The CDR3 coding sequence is TGCAGCGTTCCCACAGATACGCAGTATTTT.